This TCR beta chain was captured in a study of T cells in Graves' hyperthyroidism and ophthalmopathy. Germline CDR1 is SGHTA and CDR2 is FQGNSA. Trimming took off 0 bases at V and 3 bases at J, with 15 bases between the two ends. The CDR3 has 17 residues. General study points: Also found in blood were most expanded thyroid clonotypes above 0.001.

RNA transcripts were the template for amplifying TCR beta CDR3 regions. Carried out on the TCR CDR3, a first-round RT-PCR used the HTBI primer set. A single record per CDR3 protein comes from TCRdb applying MiXCR to the multiplex PCR reads. The sample has 340,000 or so distinct CDR3 sequences, over 15% seen once. Ten or more counts support this clonotype. Its antigen is as yet unknown. The receptor was isolated from a woman in her forties or fifties with Graves' hyperthyroidism. V and J are TRBV7-2 and TRBJ2-1; D remains ambiguous. The sample was blood. The chain's CDR3 is CASSLAWDILGYNEQFF. The CDR3 DNA reads as TGTGCCAGCAGCTTAGCTTGGGATATCCTAGGCTACAATGAGCAGTTCTTC.